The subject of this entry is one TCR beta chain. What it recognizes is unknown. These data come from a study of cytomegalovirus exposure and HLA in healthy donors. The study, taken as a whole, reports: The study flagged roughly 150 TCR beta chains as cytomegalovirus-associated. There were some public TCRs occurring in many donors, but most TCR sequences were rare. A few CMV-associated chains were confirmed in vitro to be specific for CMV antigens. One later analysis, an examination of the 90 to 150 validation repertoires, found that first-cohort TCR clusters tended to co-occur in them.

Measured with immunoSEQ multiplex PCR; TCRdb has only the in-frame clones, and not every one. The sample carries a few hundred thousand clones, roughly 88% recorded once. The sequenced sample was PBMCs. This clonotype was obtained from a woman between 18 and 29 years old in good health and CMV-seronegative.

The CDR3 DNA reads as TGTGCCAGCAGCTCGGACAGGTTCTACGAGCAGTACTTC. Protein sequence: CASSSDRFYEQYF. This chain connects TRBV11-1 to TRBJ2-7; TRBD1 matches 7 bases. The germline gives CDR1 SGHAT, CDR2 FQDESV (reference sequence). The J segment lost 3 bases and the V segment lost 4 bases, leaving 3 bases of the junction unmatched. This CDR3 region has 13 residues.